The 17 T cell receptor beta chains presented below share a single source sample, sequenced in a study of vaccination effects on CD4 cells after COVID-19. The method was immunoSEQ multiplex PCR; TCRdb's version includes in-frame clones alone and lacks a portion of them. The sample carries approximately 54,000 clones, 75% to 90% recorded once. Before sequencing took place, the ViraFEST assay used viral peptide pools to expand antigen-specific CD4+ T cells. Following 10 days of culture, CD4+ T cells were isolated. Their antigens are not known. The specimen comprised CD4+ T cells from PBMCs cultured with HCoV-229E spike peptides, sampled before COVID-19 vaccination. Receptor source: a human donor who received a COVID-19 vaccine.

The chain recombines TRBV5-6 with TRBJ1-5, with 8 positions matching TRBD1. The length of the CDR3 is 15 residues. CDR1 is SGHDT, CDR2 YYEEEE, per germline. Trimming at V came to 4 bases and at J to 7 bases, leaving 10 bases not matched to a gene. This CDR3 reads CASSRTGPAGQPQHF. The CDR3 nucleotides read TGTGCCAGCAGCCGGACAGGGCCGGCGGGACAGCCCCAGCATTTT.

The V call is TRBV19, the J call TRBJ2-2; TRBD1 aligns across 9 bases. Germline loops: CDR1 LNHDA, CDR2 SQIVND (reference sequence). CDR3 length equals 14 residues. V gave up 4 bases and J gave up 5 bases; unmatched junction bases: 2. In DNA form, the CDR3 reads TGTGCCAGTAGTAAACAGGGGGCTACCGGGGAGCTGTTTTTT. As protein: CASSKQGATGELFF.

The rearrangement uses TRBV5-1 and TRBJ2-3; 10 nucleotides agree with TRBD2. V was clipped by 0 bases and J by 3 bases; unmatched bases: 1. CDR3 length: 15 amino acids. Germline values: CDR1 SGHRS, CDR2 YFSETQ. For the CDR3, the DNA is TGCGCCAGCAGCTTGGCTAGCGGGGGAACAGATACGCAGTATTTT. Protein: CASSLASGGTDTQYF.

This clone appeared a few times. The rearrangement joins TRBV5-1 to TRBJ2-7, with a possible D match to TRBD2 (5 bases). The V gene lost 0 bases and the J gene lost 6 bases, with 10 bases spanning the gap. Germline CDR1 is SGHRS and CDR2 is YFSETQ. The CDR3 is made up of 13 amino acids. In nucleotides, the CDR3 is TGCGCCAGCAGCTTGGGGTCAGGAGGCGAGCAGTACGTC. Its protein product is CASSLGSGGEQYV.

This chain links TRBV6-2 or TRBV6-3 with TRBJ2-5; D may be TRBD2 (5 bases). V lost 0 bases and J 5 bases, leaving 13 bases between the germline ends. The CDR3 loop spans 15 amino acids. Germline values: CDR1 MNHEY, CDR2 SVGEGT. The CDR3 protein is CASSYSRSGKETQYF. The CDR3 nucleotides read TGTGCCAGCAGTTACTCGAGGTCGGGGAAGGAGACCCAGTACTTC.

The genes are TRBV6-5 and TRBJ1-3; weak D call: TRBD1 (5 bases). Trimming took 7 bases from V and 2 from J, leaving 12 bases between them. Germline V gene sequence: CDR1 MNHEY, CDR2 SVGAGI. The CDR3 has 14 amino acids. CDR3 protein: CASTRGTTGNTIYF. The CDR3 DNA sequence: TGTGCCAGCACGCGGGGCACAACTGGAAACACCATATATTTT.

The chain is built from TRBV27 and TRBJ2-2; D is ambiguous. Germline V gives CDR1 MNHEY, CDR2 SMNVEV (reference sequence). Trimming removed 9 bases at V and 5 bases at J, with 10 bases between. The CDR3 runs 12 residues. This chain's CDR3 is CASSKVTGELFF. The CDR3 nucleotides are TGTGCCAGTTCCAAAGTAACCGGGGAGCTGTTTTTT.

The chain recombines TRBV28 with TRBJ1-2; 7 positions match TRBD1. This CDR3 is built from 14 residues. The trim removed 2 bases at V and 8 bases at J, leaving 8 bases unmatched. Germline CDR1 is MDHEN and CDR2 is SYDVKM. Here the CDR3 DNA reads TGTGCCAGCAGTTTAATTCCAGGGGGGAGAGGCTACACCTTC. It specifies CASSLIPGGRGYTF.

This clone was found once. The CDR3 nucleotides read TGTGCCAGCTCACCACAGGGCAGCACTGAAGCTTTCTTT. It yields the protein CASSPQGSTEAFF. The V gene is TRBV18, the J gene TRBJ1-1; no firm D call. The V end lost 1 base, the J end lost 4 bases, and 7 bases lay between the germline ends. The CDR3 sequence is 13 residues long. In germline, CDR1 is KGHSH, CDR2 LQKENI.

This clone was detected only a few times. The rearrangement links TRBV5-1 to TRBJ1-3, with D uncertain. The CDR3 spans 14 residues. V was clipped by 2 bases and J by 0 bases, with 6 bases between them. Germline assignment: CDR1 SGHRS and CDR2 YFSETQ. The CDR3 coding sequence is TGCGCCAGCAGCTTACCAGGCTCTGGAAACACCATATATTTT. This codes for CASSLPGSGNTIYF.

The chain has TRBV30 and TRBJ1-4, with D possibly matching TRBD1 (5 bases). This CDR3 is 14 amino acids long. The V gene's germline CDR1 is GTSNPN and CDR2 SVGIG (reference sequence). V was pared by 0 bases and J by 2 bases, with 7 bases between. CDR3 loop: CAWSVGTTNEKLFF. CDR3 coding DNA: TGTGCCTGGAGTGTAGGGACGACTAATGAAAAACTGTTTTTT. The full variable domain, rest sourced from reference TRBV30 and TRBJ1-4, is SQTIHQWPATLVQPVGSPLSLECTVEGTSNPNLYWYRQAAGRGLQLLFYSVGIGQISSEVPQNLSASRPQDRQFILSSKKLLLSDSGFYLCAWSVGTTNEKLFFGSGTQLSVL.

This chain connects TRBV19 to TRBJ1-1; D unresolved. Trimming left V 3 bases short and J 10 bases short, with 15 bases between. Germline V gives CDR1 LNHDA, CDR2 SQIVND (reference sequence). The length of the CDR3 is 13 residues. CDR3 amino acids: CASSINQWDSAFF. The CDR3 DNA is TGTGCCAGTAGTATTAATCAATGGGATTCAGCTTTCTTT.

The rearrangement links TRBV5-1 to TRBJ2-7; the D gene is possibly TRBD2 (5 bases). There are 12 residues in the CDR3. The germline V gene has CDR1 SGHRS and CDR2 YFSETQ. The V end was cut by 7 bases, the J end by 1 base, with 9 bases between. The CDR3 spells CASAKRSYEQYV. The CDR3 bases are TGCGCCAGCGCAAAGCGGTCCTACGAGCAGTACGTC.

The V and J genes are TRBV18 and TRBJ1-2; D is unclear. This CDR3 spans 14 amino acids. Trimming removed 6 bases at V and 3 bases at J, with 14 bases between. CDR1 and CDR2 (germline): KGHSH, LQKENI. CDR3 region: CASSHREDYYGYTF. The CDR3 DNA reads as TGTGCCAGCTCCCACAGAGAGGACTACTATGGCTACACCTTC.

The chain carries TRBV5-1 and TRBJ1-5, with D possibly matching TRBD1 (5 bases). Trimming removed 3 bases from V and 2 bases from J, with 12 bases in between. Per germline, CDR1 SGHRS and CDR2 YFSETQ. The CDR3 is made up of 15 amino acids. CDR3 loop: CASSSTLGGNQPQHF. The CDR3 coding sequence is TGCGCCAGCAGCTCCACATTGGGGGGCAATCAGCCCCAGCATTTT.

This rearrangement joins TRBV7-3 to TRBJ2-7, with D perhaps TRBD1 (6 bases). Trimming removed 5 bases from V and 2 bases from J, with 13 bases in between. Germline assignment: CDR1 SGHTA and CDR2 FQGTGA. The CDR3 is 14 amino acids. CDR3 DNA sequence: TGTGCCAGCAGCCGCATAGGGACACCCTACGAGCAGTACGTC. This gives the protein CASSRIGTPYEQYV.

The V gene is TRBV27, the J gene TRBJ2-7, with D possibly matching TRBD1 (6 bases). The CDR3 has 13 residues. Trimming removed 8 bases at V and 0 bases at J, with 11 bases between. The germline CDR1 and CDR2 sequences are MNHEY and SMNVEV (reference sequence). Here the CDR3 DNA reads TGTGCCAGCCGCCGGACAGACTCCTACGAGCAGTACGTC. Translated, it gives CASRRTDSYEQYV.